The T cell receptor (beta chain) under discussion was sequenced for a study of cytomegalovirus exposure and HLA in healthy donors. Study results and caveats: Reportedly, diagnosis of cytomegalovirus status by the classifier showed high specificity and sensitivity.

Concerning this clone itself: The antigen is undetermined.

The PCR used 60 Vbeta and 13 Jbeta primers. Sequenced by immunoSEQ multiplex PCR; TCRdb stores in-frame clones only, minus some. The sample has about 31,000 clones, 44% seen once. What was sequenced was PBMCs. The receptor comes from a woman in her forties or fifties in good health and CMV-seronegative.

CDR3 in amino acids: CASGGMLQETQYF. CDR3 bases: TGTGCCAGCGGGGGCATGCTACAAGAGACCCAGTACTTC. The chain carries TRBV2 and TRBJ2-5, with a weak D call TRBD1 (6 bases). V dropped 8 bases and J dropped 2 bases, with 12 bases sitting between them. The CDR3 sequence is 13 residues long. Germline CDR1 SNHLY, CDR2 FYNNEI. The full variable domain, completed using reference TRBV2 and TRBJ2-5, is EPEVTQTPSHQVTQMGQEVILRCVPISNHLYFYWYRQILGQKVEFLVSFYNNEISEKSEIFDDQFSVERPDGSNFTLKIRSTKLEDSAMYFCASGGMLQETQYFGPGTRLLVL.